These T cell receptor beta chains were read from a single sample in a study of CD8+CD57+ T cells in acquired aplastic anemia. Each CDR3 protein gets one entry after TCRdb re-called the reads with MiXCR. Of 150,000 to 200,000 distinct CDR3 sequences in the sample, around 65% were seen once. Material: sorted CD4+, CD8+, or CD8+CD57+ T cells (not recorded which) from PBMCs. The receptors were sampled from a human donor with severe aplastic anemia or a healthy control (not recorded which). The CDR3 runs from the conserved cysteine through the conserved F or W. A D gene is named only where the DNA matches it firmly. Size is omitted from some rows. Given values are once, few, many or a class for expanded clones.

J	D	size	V	CDR3	DNA
TRBJ1-5	-	-	TRBV2	CASRMDRSNQPQHF	TGTGCCAGCAGGATGGACCGAAGCAATCAGCCCCAGCATTTT
TRBJ1-1	-	-	TRBV7-2	CASSLDRAANTEAFF	TGTGCCAGCAGCTTAGATAGGGCAGCGAACACTGAAGCTTTCTTT
TRBJ2-7	-	-	TRBV20-1	CSASLGYEQYF	TGCAGTGCTAGCCTTGGCTACGAGCAGTACTTC
TRBJ2-1	-	-	TRBV6-4	CASSDSQGRGEQFF	TGTGCCAGCAGTGACTCTCAAGGCAGGGGTGAGCAGTTCTTC
TRBJ2-3	-	-	TRBV19	CASSMGITDTQYF	TGTGCCAGTAGTATGGGGATCACAGATACGCAGTATTTT
TRBJ2-1	TRBD2	-	TRBV7-6	CASSLPSGSATDEQFF	TGTGCCAGCAGCTTACCAAGCGGGAGCGCTACGGATGAGCAGTTCTTC
TRBJ1-2	-	-	TRBV11-1	CASSLGRGSPAADNYGYTF	TGTGCCAGCAGCTTAGGGAGGGGTTCTCCCGCAGCTGATAACTATGGCTACACCTTC
TRBJ2-3	-	-	TRBV7-9	CASSFRRASTDTQYF	TGTGCCAGCAGCTTCAGGAGAGCTAGCACAGATACGCAGTATTTT
TRBJ2-2	-	few	TRBV7-9	CASSLWRGTGELFF	TGTGCCAGCAGTTTATGGCGGGGAACCGGGGAGCTGTTTTTT
TRBJ2-7	-	once	TRBV5-6	CASSLDGIWGRSSYEQYF	TGTGCCAGCAGCTTGGACGGGATCTGGGGGAGGTCATCCTACGAGCAGTACTTC
TRBJ2-7	TRBD2	-	TRBV29-1	CSVLTFGGGSSSEQYF	TGCAGCGTTCTCACCTTTGGAGGCGGGAGTTCTTCCGAGCAGTACTTC